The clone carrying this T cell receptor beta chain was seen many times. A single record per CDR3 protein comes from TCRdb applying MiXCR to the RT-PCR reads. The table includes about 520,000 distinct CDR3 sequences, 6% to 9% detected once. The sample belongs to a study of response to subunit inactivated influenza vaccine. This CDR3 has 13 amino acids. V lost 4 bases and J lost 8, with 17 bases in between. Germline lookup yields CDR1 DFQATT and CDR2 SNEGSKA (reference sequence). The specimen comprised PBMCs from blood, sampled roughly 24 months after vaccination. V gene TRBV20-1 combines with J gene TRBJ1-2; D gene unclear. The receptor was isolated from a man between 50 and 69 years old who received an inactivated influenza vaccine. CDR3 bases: TGCAGTGCTACCCCCTCATGGAACGGCGGCTACACCTTC. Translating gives CSATPSWNGGYTF.